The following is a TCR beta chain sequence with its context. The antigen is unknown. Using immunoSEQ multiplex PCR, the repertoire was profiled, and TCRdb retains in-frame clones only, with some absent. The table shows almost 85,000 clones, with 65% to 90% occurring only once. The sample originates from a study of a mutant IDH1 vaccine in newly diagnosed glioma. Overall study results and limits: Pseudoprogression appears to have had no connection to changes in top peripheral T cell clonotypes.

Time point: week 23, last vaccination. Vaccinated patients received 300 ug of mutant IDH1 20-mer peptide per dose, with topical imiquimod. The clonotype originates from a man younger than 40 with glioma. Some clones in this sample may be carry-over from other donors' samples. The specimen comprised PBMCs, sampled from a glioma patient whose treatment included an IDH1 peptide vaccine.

This CDR3 reads CASRGDSYNSPLHF. DNA for the CDR3: TGTGCCAGCAGGGGAGACTCCTATAATTCACCCCTCCACTTT. J is TRBJ1-6 and V is TRBV28; D unresolved. This CDR3 is built from 14 residues. Germline V lookup: CDR1 MDHEN, CDR2 SYDVKM. V was trimmed by 6 bases and J by 0 bases, leaving 6 bases between them.